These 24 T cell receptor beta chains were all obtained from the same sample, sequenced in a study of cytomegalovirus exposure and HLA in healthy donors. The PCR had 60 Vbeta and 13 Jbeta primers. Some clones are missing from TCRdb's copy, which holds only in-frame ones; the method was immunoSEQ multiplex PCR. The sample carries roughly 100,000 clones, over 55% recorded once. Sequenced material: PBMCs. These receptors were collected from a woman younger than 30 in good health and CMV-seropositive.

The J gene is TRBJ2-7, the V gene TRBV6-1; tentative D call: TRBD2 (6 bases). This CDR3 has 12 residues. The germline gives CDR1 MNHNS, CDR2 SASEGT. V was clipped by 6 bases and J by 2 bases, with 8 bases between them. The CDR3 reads CASREGAYEQYF. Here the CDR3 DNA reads TGTGCCAGCAGGGAGGGCGCCTACGAGCAGTACTTC.

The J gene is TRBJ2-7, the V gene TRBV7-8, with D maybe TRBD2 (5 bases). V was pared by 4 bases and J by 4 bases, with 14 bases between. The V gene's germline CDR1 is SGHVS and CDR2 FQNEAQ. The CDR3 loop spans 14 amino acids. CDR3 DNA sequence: TGTGCCAGCAGCTCGGATCGTTCGGGGTACGAGCAGTACTTC. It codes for CASSSDRSGYEQYF.

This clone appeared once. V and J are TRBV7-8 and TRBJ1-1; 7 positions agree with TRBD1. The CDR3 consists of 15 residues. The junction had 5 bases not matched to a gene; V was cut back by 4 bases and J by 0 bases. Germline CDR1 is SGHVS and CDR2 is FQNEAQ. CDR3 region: CASSSRTGLNTEAFF. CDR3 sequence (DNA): TGTGCCAGCAGCTCAAGGACAGGTCTGAACACTGAAGCTTTCTTT.

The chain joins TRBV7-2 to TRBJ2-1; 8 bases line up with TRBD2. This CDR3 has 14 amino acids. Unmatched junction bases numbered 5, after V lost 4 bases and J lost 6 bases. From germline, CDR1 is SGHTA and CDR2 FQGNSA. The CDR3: CASSSQREINEQFF. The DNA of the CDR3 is TGTGCCAGCAGCTCCCAGCGGGAGATCAATGAGCAGTTCTTC.

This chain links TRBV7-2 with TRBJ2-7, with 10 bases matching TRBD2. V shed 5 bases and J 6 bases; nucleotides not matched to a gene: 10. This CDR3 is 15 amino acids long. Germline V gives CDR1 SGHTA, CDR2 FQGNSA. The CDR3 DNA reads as TGTGCCAGCAGCGAAGCTAGCGGGAGACTCCTCGAGCAGTACTTC. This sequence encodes CASSEASGRLLEQYF.

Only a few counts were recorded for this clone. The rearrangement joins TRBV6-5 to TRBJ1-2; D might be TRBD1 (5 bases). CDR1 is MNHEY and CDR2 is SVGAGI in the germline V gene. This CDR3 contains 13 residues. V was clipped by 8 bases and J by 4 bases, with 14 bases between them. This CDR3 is CASGGGKVYGYTF. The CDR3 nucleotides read TGTGCCAGCGGGGGAGGGAAGGTCTATGGCTACACCTTC.

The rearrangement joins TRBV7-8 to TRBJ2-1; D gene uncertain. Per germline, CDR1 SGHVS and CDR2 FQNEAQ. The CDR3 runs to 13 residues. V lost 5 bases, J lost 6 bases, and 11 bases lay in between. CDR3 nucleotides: TGTGCCAGCAGCCCGGCGGCCATCAATGAGCAGTTCTTC. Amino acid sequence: CASSPAAINEQFF.

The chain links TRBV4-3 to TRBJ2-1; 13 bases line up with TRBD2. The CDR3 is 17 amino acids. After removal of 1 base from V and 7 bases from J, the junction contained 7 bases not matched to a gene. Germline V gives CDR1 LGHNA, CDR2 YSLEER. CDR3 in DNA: TGCGCCAGCAGCCAAGTAATACCGGGACTAGCGGGAAATGAGCAGTTCTTC. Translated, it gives CASSQVIPGLAGNEQFF.

The CDR3 sequence is CSVRQGQTEAFF. The DNA of the CDR3 is TGCAGCGTAAGACAGGGCCAAACTGAAGCTTTCTTT. The V and J genes are TRBV29-1 and TRBJ1-1; 7 nucleotides match TRBD1. CDR1 is SQVTM and CDR2 is ANQGSEA in the germline V gene. With 6 bases clipped from V and 5 bases from J, the junction kept 6 bases outside the gene matches. The CDR3 is 12 amino acids.

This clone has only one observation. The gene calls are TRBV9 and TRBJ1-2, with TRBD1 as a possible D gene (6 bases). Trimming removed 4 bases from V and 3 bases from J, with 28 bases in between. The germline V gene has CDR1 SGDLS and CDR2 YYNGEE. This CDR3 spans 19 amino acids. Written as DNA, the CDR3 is TGTGCCAGCAGCCCCTCCCCAGGGGCTTTATCCGGCAGTGACTATGGCTACACCTTC. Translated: CASSPSPGALSGSDYGYTF. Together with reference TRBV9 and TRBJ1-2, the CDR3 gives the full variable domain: DSGVTQTPKHLITATGQRVTLRCSPRSGDLSVYWYQQSLDQGLQFLIQYYNGEERAKGNILERFSAQQFPDLHSELNLSSLELGDSALYFCASSPSPGALSGSDYGYTFGSGTRLTVV.

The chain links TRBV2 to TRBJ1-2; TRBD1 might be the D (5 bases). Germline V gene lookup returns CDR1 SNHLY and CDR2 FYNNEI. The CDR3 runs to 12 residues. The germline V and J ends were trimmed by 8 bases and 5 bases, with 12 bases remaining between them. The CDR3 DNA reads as TGTGCCAGCTCGACGGGGGGATATGGCTACACCTTC. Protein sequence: CASSTGGYGYTF.

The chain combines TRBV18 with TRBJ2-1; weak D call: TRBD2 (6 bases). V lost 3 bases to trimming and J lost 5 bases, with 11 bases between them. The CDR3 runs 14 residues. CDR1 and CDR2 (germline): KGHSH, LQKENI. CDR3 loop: CASSPRGLNNEQFF. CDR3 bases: TGTGCCAGCTCACCGCGGGGACTCAACAATGAGCAGTTCTTC. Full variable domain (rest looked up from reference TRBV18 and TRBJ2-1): NAGVMQNPRHLVRRRGQEARLRCSPMKGHSHVYWYRQLPEEGLKFMVYLQKENIIDESGMPKERFSAEFPKEGPSILRIQQVVRGDSAAYFCASSPRGLNNEQFFGPGTRLTVL.

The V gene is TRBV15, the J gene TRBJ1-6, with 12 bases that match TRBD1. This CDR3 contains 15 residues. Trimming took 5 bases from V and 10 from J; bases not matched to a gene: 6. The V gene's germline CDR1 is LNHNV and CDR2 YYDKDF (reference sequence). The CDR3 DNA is TGTGCCACCAGCCGGGACAGGGGGCTCTACTCACCCCTCCACTTT. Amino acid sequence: CATSRDRGLYSPLHF.

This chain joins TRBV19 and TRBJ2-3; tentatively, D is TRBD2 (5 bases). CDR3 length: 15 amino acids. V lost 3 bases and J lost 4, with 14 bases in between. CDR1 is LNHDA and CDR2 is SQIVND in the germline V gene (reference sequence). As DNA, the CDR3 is TGTGCCAGTAGTATTGAGGGCCGCGGATCAGATACGCAGTATTTT. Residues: CASSIEGRGSDTQYF.

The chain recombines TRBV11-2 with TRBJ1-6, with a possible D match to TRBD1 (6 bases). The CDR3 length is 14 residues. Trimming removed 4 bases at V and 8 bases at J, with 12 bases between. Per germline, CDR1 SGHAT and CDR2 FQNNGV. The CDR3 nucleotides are TGTGCCAGCAGCTCGGCGGGGGGCCATTCACCCCTCCACTTT. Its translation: CASSSAGGHSPLHF.

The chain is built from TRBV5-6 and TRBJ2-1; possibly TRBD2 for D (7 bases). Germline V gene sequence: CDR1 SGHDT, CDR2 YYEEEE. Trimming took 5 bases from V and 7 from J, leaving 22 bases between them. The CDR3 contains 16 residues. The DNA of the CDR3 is TGTGCCAGCAGTTCTCCCCAACGGGGGGCCCGGAATGAGCAGTTCTTC. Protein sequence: CASSSPQRGARNEQFF. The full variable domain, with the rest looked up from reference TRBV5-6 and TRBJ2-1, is DAGVTQSPTHLIKTRGQQVTLRCSPKSGHDTVSWYQQALGQGPQFIFQYYEEEERQRGNFPDRFSGHQFPNYSSELNVNALLLGDSALYLCASSSPQRGARNEQFFGPGTRLTVL.

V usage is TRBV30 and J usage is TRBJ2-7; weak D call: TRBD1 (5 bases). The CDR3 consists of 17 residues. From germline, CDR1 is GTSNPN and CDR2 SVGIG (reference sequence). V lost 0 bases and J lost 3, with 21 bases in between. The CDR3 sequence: CAWSVGAITYRIYEQYF. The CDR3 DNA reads TGTGCCTGGAGTGTTGGGGCCATAACCTACCGCATCTACGAGCAGTACTTC.

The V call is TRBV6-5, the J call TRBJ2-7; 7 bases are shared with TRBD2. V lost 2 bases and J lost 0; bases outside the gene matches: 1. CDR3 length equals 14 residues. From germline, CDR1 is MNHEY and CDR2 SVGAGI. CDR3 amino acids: CASSYGGGSYEQYF. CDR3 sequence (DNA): TGTGCCAGCAGTTACGGCGGGGGCTCCTACGAGCAGTACTTC.

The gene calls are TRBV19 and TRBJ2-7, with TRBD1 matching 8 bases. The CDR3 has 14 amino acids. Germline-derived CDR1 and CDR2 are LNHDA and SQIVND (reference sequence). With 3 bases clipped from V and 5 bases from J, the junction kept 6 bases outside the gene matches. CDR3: CASSIQGAPHEQYF. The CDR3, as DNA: TGTGCCAGTAGTATCCAGGGGGCGCCTCACGAGCAGTACTTC.

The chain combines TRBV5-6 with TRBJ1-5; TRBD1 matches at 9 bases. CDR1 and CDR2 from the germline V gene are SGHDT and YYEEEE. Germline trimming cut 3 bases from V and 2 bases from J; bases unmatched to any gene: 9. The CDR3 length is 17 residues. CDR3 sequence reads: CASSYGQGRLGNQPQHF. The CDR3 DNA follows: TGTGCCAGCAGCTACGGACAGGGGAGATTGGGCAATCAGCCCCAGCATTTT.

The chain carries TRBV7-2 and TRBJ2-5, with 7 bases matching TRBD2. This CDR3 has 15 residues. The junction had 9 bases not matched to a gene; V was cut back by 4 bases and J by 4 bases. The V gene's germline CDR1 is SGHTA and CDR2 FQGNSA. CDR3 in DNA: TGTGCCAGCAGCTCGGGACCGCGGGGGTTAGAGACCCAGTACTTC. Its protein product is CASSSGPRGLETQYF. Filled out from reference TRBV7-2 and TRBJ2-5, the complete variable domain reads GAGVSQSPSNKVTEKGKDVELRCDPISGHTALYWYRQSLGQGLEFLIYFQGNSAPDKSGLPSDRFSAERTGGSVSTLTIQRTQQEDSAVYLCASSSGPRGLETQYFGPGTRLLVL.

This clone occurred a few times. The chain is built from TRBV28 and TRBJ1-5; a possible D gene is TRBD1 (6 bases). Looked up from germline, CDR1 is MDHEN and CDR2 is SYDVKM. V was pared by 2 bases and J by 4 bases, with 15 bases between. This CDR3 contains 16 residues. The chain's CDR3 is CASSLGGGGRNQPQHF. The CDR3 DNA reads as TGTGCCAGCAGTTTAGGGGGCGGGGGAAGGAATCAGCCCCAGCATTTT.

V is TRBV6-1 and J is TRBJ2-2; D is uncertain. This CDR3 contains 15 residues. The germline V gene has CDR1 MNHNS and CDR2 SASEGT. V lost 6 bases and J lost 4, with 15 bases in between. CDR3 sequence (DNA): TGTGCCAGCAGGGCCCCTGGCAGTGGCACCGGGGAGCTGTTTTTT. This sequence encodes CASRAPGSGTGELFF.

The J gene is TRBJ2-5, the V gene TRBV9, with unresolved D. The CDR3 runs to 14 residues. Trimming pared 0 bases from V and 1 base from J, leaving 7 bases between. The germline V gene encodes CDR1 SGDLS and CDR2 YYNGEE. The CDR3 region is CASSVGLLQETQYF. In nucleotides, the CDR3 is TGTGCCAGCAGCGTAGGTCTCCTCCAAGAGACCCAGTACTTC.